This is a list of T cell receptor beta chains from one sample in a study of early T cells in non-severe SARS-CoV-2 infection. TCRdb redid the calling of the 5' RACE reads with MiXCR, one entry per CDR3 protein. The profile shows 60,000 to 65,000 distinct CDR3 sequences, around an eighth of them singletons. Sequenced input: whole blood. The receptors come from an adult who was a healthcare worker with PCR-confirmed SARS-CoV-2 infection or an uninfected control (not recorded which). The CDR3 runs from the conserved cysteine through the conserved F or W. Fields, in order: V gene, J gene, clone size, CDR3 protein. The listing skips clone size in some rows; elsewhere it reads once, few, many or a size class.

v_gene: TRBV10-3; j_gene: TRBJ1-5; abundance: .; CDR3aa: CAIAGQVNQPQHF
v_gene: TRBV29-1; j_gene: TRBJ1-5; abundance: .; CDR3aa: CSILVGGSNQPQHF
v_gene: TRBV30; j_gene: TRBJ2-4; abundance: .; CDR3aa: CAWNSGPNKNIQYF
v_gene: TRBV28; j_gene: TRBJ2-1; abundance: many; CDR3aa: CASSFPSQRGADEQFF
v_gene: TRBV7-8; j_gene: TRBJ2-3; abundance: many; CDR3aa: CASSLGLDTDTQYF
v_gene: TRBV5-1; j_gene: TRBJ1-5; abundance: few; CDR3aa: CASSSGTAWQPQHF
v_gene: TRBV7-8; j_gene: TRBJ1-3; abundance: many; CDR3aa: CASSPTASGNTIYF
v_gene: TRBV5-6; j_gene: TRBJ2-6; abundance: few; CDR3aa: CASSLDRSSGANVLTF
v_gene: TRBV28; j_gene: TRBJ2-7; abundance: .; CDR3aa: CASSLIGRNYEQYF
v_gene: TRBV5-8; j_gene: TRBJ1-1; abundance: many; CDR3aa: CASSLVWSEAFF
v_gene: TRBV20-1; j_gene: TRBJ2-1; abundance: .; CDR3aa: CSARQGARNEQFF
v_gene: TRBV18; j_gene: TRBJ1-2; abundance: many; CDR3aa: CASSPQTGANYGYTF
v_gene: TRBV6-2/TRBV6-3; j_gene: TRBJ2-7; abundance: many; CDR3aa: CASSYSSSTGVWVGEQYF
v_gene: TRBV14; j_gene: TRBJ1-3; abundance: once; CDR3aa: CASSWDSSGNTIYF
v_gene: TRBV2; j_gene: TRBJ2-5; abundance: .; CDR3aa: CASSVQAETQYF
v_gene: TRBV2; j_gene: TRBJ2-7; abundance: few; CDR3aa: CASSDRGNEQYF
v_gene: TRBV12-3/TRBV12-4; j_gene: TRBJ2-1; abundance: many; CDR3aa: CASSTPGSGEFSSYNEQFF
v_gene: TRBV6-5; j_gene: TRBJ1-2; abundance: many; CDR3aa: CASSYSKRMFGGYTF
v_gene: TRBV5-1; j_gene: TRBJ1-6; abundance: many; CDR3aa: CASGPNREGSPLHF
v_gene: TRBV18; j_gene: TRBJ1-5; abundance: many; CDR3aa: CASSLGQGANQPQHF
v_gene: TRBV2; j_gene: TRBJ1-4; abundance: .; CDR3aa: CASSAGTAGEKLFF
v_gene: TRBV7-2; j_gene: TRBJ1-2; abundance: .; CDR3aa: CTSSPLTVGYTF
v_gene: TRBV6-5; j_gene: TRBJ2-5; abundance: many; CDR3aa: CASSYGGQGLGETQYF
v_gene: TRBV7-9; j_gene: TRBJ1-1; abundance: .; CDR3aa: CASRPGQAEAFF
v_gene: TRBV6-2/TRBV6-3; j_gene: TRBJ2-3; abundance: many; CDR3aa: CASRDGSFTDTQYF
v_gene: TRBV7-2; j_gene: TRBJ2-1; abundance: .; CDR3aa: CASSLLADGLAVPYNEQFF
v_gene: TRBV6-6; j_gene: TRBJ1-1; abundance: many; CDR3aa: CASRHREIEAFF
v_gene: TRBV11-2; j_gene: TRBJ2-3; abundance: .; CDR3aa: CASSLVGGVTDTQYF
v_gene: TRBV20-1; j_gene: TRBJ2-4; abundance: .; CDR3aa: CSARESGIAKNIQYF
v_gene: TRBV29-1; j_gene: TRBJ1-1; abundance: many; CDR3aa: CSVPDRAYTEAFF
v_gene: TRBV5-1; j_gene: TRBJ2-1; abundance: many; CDR3aa: CASSRLPGSFSYNEQFF
v_gene: TRBV7-2; j_gene: TRBJ1-2; abundance: .; CDR3aa: CASSFRDSRGYTF
v_gene: TRBV7-8; j_gene: TRBJ2-5; abundance: many; CDR3aa: CASRVAGGPETQYF
v_gene: TRBV6-4; j_gene: TRBJ2-2; abundance: medium-sized; CDR3aa: CASSDSTTGELFF
v_gene: TRBV6-1; j_gene: TRBJ1-1; abundance: few; CDR3aa: CASTEFLGDTEAFF
v_gene: TRBV6-1; j_gene: TRBJ1-2; abundance: .; CDR3aa: CASSEGPDSDYYGYTF
v_gene: TRBV3-1; j_gene: TRBJ2-7; abundance: .; CDR3aa: CASSQGGGYEQYF